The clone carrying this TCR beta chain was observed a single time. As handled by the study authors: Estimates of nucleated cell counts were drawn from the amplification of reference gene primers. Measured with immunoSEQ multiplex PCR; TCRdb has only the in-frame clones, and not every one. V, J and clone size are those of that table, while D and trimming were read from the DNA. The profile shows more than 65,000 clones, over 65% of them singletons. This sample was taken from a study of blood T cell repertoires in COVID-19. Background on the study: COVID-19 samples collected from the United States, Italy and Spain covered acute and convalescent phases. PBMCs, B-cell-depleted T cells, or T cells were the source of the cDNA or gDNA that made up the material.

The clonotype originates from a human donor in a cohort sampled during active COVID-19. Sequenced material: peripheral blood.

The CDR3 bases are TGTGCCAGCTCACTTGGACAGGGTGGAACTGAAGCTTTCTTT. Its translation: CASSLGQGGTEAFF. The chain recombines TRBV18 with TRBJ1-1; 8 bases fit TRBD1. This CDR3 has 14 amino acids. Per the germline V gene, CDR1 is KGHSH and CDR2 is LQKENI. V was pared by 4 bases and J by 5 bases, with 6 bases of the junction left unmatched.